This T cell receptor (beta chain) was profiled in a study of shared clonotypes between healthy human individuals. From germline, CDR1 is MNHNY and CDR2 SVGAGI (reference sequence). V lost 9 bases and J 0 bases, leaving 12 bases between the germline ends. The CDR3 runs to 15 residues. Remarks on this clone: The antigen remains undetermined.

Findings and limits, study-wide: Compared with memory subsets, naive subsets generally had larger estimated richness.

Assay used: immunoSEQ multiplex PCR; TCRdb lists only in-frame clones, some missing. Here the sample spans 950,000 to 1,100,000 clones, around 76% being singletons. Sequenced: memory CD4+ T cells sorted from blood. The subset: CD45RA-negative fraction. This sequence joins TRBV6-6 and TRBJ1-6, with TRBD1 as a possible D gene (5 bases). The receptor's source is a man between 18 and 29 years old in good health. The CDR3 DNA follows: TGTGCCAGTCAGGAGGGGAGCTCCTATAATTCACCCCTCCACTTT. It encodes CASQEGSSYNSPLHF.